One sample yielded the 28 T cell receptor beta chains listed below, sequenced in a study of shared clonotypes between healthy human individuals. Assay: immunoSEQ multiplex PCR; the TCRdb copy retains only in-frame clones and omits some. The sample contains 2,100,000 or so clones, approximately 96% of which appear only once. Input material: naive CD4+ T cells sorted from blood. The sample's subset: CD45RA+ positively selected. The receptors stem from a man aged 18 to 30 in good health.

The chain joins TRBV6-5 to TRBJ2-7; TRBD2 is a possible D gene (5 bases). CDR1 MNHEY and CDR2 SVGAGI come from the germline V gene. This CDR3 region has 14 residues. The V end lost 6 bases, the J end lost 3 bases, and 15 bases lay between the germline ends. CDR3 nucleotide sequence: TGTGCCAGCAGCCCCGGACTCCTTATCTACGAGCAGTACTTC. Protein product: CASSPGLLIYEQYF.

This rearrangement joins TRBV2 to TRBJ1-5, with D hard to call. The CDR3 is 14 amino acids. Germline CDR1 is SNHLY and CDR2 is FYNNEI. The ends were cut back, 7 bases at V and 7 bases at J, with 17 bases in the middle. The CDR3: CASNPRAGVQPQHF. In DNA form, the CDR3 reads TGTGCCAGCAACCCAAGGGCAGGAGTCCAGCCCCAGCATTTT.

The DNA for the CDR3 is TGTGCCAGCAGCAAGACAGGGGGCCCAGATACGCAGTATTTT. This translates into CASSKTGGPDTQYF. The rearrangement links TRBV5-6 to TRBJ2-3; 10 bases are a match to TRBD1. The germline CDR1 and CDR2 sequences are SGHDT and YYEEEE. V lost 4 bases and J lost 4; bases outside the gene matches: 3. The length of the CDR3 is 14 residues.

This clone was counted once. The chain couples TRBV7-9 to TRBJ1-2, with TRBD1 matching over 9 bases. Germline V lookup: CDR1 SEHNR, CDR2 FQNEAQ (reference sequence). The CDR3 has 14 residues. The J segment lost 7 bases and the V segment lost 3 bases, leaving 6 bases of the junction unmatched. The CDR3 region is CASSFRGQGGGYTF. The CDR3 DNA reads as TGTGCCAGCAGCTTTAGGGGACAGGGCGGTGGCTACACCTTC.

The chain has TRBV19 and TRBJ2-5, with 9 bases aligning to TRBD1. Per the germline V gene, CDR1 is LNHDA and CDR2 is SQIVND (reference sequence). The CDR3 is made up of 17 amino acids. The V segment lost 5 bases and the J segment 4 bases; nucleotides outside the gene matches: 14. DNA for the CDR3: TGTGCCAGTAGTCGCCCTACTTGGACAGGGGAGGGAGAGACCCAGTACTTC. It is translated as CASSRPTWTGEGETQYF. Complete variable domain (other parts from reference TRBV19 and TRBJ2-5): DGGITQSPKYLFRKEGQNVTLSCEQNLNHDAMYWYRQDPGQGLRLIYYSQIVNDFQKGDIAEGYSVSREKKESFPLTVTSAQKNPTAFYLCASSRPTWTGEGETQYFGPGTRLLVL.

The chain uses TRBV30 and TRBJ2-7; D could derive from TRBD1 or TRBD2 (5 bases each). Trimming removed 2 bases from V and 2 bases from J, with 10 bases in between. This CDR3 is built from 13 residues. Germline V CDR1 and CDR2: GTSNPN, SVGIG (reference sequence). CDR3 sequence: CAWSPLGPYEQYF. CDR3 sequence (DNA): TGTGCCTGGAGTCCCCTGGGACCCTACGAGCAGTACTTC.

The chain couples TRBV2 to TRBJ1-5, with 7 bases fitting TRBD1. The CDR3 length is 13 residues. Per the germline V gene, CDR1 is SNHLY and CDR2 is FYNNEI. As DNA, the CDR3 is TGTGGCGGGACAGATGAGTTCAATCAGCCCCAGCATTTT. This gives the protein CGGTDEFNQPQHF.

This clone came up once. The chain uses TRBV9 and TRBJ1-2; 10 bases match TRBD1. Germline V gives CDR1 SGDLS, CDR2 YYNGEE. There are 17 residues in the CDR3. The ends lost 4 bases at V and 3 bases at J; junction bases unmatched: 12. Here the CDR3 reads CASSTRDRGPEYYGYTF. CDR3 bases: TGTGCCAGCAGCACACGGGACAGGGGCCCGGAGTACTATGGCTACACCTTC.

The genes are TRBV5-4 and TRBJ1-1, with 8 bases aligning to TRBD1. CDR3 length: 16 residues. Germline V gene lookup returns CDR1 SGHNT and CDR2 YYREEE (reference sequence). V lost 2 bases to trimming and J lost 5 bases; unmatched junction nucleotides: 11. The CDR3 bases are TGTGCCAGCAGCTTTCCGGGACAGGTTCTGTGGACTGAAGCTTTCTTT. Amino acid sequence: CASSFPGQVLWTEAFF.

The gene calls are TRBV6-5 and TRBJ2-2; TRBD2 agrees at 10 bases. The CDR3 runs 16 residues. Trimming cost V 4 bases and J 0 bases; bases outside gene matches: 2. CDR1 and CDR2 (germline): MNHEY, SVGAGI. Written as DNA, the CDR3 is TGTGCCAGCAGTTCGACTAGCGGGTCGAACACCGGGGAGCTGTTTTTT. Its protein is CASSSTSGSNTGELFF.

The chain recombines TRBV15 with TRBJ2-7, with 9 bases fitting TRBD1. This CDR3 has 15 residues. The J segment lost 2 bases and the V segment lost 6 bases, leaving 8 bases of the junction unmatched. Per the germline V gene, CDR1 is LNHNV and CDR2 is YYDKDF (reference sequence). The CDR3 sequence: CATSQDRGITYEQYF. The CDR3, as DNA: TGTGCCACCAGTCAAGACAGGGGGATTACCTACGAGCAGTACTTC.

The CDR3 is CASSLDQGGVAGELFF. CDR3 nucleotide sequence: TGTGCCAGCAGCTTAGACCAGGGGGGAGTGGCCGGGGAGCTGTTTTTT. The genes are TRBV7-9 and TRBJ2-2; D perhaps matches TRBD1 (7 bases). This CDR3 is built from 16 residues. Germline V gene lookup returns CDR1 SEHNR and CDR2 FQNEAQ (reference sequence). The V and J ends lost 1 base and 6 bases respectively, with 15 bases between them.

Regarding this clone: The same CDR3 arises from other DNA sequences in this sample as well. Here the CDR3 reads CASRGTGFSNQPQHF. Written as DNA, the CDR3 is TGTGCCAGCAGGGGGACAGGGTTCAGCAATCAGCCCCAGCATTTT. This chain uses TRBV2 with TRBJ1-5, with TRBD1 identical over 9 bases. This CDR3 spans 15 amino acids. The V and J ends lost 6 bases and 1 base, in that order; junction bases with no gene match: 4. Germline assignment: CDR1 SNHLY and CDR2 FYNNEI.

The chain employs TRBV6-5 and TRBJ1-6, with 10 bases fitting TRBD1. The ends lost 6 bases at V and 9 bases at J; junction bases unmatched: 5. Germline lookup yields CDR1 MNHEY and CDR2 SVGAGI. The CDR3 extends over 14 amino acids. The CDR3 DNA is TGTGCCAGCAGGAGACAGGGGGCGCCTTCACCCCTCCACTTT. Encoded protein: CASRRQGAPSPLHF.

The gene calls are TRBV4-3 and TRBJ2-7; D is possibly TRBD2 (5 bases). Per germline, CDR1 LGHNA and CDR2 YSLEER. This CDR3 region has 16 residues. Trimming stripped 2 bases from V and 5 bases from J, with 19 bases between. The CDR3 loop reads CASSQTESSLGHEQYF. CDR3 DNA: TGCGCCAGCAGCCAAACCGAGTCTAGCTTAGGCCACGAGCAGTACTTC.

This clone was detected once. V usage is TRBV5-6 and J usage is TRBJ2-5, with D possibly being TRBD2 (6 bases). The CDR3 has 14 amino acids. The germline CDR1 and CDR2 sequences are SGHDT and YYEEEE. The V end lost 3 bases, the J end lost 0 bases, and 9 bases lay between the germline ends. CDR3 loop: CASSSQRDQETQYF. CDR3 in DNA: TGTGCCAGCAGCTCCCAGCGGGACCAAGAGACCCAGTACTTC.

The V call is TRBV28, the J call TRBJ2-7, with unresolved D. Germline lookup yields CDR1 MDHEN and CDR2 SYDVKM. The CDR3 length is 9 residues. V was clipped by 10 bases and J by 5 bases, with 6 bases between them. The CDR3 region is CATSDEQYF. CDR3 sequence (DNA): TGTGCCACTTCTGACGAGCAGTACTTC.

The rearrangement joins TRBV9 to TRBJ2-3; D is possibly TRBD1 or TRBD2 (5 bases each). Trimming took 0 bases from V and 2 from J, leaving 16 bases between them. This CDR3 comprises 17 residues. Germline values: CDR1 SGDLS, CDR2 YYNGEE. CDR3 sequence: CASSVDGASRPTDTQYF. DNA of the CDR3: TGTGCCAGCAGCGTAGACGGGGCTAGCCGGCCCACAGATACGCAGTATTTT.

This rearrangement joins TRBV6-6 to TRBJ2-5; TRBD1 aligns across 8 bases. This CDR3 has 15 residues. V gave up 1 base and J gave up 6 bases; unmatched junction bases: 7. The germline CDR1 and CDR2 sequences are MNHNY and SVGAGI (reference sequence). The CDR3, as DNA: TGTGCCAGCAGTTACTGGGACAGGCGGACGAAGACCCAGTACTTC. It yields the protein CASSYWDRRTKTQYF.

CDR3 residues: CASRREGNTGELFF. The CDR3 DNA follows: TGTGCCAGCAGACGGGAGGGGAACACCGGGGAGCTGTTTTTT. V usage is TRBV6-5 and J usage is TRBJ2-2; TRBD2 matches at 8 bases. CDR1 MNHEY and CDR2 SVGAGI come from the germline V gene. The CDR3 covers 14 residues. With 6 bases clipped from V and 1 base from J, the junction kept 1 base outside the gene matches.

The DNA for the CDR3 is TGTGCCAGCTCACCATACCAGGGCGATAATGAGCAGTTCTTC. It codes for CASSPYQGDNEQFF. This chain joins TRBV18 and TRBJ2-1; D is possibly TRBD1 (5 bases). The CDR3 consists of 14 residues. From germline, CDR1 is KGHSH and CDR2 LQKENI. V lost 2 bases to trimming and J lost 7 bases, with 12 bases between them.

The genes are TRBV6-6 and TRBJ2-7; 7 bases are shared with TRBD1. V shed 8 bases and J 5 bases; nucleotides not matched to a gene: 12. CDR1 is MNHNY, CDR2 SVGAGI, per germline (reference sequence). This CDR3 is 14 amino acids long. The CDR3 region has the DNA TGTGCCAGCGTTGGGATTACAGGGGTTCACGAGCAGTACTTC. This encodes CASVGITGVHEQYF.

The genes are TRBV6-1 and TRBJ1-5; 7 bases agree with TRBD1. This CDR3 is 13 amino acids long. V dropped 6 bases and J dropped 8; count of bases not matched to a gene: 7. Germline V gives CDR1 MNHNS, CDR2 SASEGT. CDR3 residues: CASSLQGSEPQHF. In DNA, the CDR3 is TGTGCCAGCAGCTTACAGGGGTCGGAGCCCCAGCATTTT.

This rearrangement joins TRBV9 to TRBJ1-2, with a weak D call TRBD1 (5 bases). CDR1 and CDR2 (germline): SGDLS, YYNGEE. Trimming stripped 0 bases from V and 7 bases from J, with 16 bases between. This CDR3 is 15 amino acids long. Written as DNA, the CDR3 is TGTGCCAGCAGCGTAGTAAGCGGAGGGGCTGGTGGCTACACCTTC. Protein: CASSVVSGGAGGYTF.

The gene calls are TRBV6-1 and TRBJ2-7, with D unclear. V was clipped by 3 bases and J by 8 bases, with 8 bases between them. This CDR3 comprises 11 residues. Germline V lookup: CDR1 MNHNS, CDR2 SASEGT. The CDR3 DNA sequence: TGTGCCAGCAGTGACCCGGCAAAGCAGTACTTC. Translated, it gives CASSDPAKQYF.

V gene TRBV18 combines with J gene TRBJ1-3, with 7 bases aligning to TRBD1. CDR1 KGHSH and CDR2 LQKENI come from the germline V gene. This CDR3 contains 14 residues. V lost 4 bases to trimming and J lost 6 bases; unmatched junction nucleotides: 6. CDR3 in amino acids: CASSHNRGPNTIYF. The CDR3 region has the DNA TGTGCCAGCTCACACAACAGGGGACCAAACACCATATATTTT.

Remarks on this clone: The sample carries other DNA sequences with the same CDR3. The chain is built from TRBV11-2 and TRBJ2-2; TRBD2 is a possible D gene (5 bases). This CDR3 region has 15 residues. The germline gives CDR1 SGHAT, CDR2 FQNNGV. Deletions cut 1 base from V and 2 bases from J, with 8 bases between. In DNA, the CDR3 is TGTGCCAGCAGCTTAGGAGGGCAAAACACCGGGGAGCTGTTTTTT. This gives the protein CASSLGGQNTGELFF.

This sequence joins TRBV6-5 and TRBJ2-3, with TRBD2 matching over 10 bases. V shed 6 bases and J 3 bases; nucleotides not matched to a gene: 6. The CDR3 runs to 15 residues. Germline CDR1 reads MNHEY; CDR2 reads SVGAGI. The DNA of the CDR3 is TGTGCCAGCAGCCCACCGGGACTAGCGACAGATACGCAGTATTTT. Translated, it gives CASSPPGLATDTQYF.